This entry lists 2 T cell receptor beta chains sequenced from one sample in a study of Tregs in tolerant kidney transplant recipients. Profiled with immunoSEQ multiplex PCR; TCRdb holds only in-frame clones, not every one. The sample lists just under 45,000 clones, around 95% seen once, with about 0.36% in the top ten. No cognate antigen is known for these TCRs. The sample taken for sequencing was Tregs from blood cultured with allogeneic cells. These receptors all come from a human donor in good health.

The rearrangement uses TRBV7-9 and TRBJ1-3, with D unclear. CDR3 length equals 15 residues. V lost 5 bases, J lost 0 bases, and 11 bases lay in between. CDR1 SEHNR and CDR2 FQNEAQ come from the germline V gene (reference sequence). The CDR3 DNA reads TGTGCCAGCAGCCCCCGTGGCCTCTCTGGAAACACCATATATTTT. Residues: CASSPRGLSGNTIYF. Combining the CDR3 with reference TRBV7-9 and TRBJ1-3 gives the whole variable domain DTGVSQNPRHKITKRGQNVTFRCDPISEHNRLYWYRQTLGQGPEFLTYFQNEAQLEKSRLLSDRFSAERPKGSFSTLEIQRTEQGDSAMYLCASSPRGLSGNTIYFGEGSWLTVV.

The CDR3 sequence: CASRESGQADGYTF. In DNA form, the CDR3 reads TGCGCCAGCAGAGAATCGGGACAGGCGGATGGCTACACCTTC. This sequence joins TRBV10-2 and TRBJ1-2; 8 positions match TRBD1. The V segment lost 6 bases and the J segment 6 bases; nucleotides outside the gene matches: 9. The CDR3 is made up of 14 amino acids. In germline, CDR1 is WSHSY, CDR2 SAAADI.